The 17 T cell receptor beta chains in this list originate from one sample, sequenced in a study of quantifying T cell responses using KT2 cells. Study summary: RNA was reverse transcribed with TCR alpha and beta constant-region primers.

The cDNA 3' end received a ligated oligonucleotide with a UMI. First-round PCR used around 4 cycles and beta primers RC1.1 and RC1.2 covering TRBC1 and TRBC2. From the UMI-ligation and nested PCR reads, TCRdb called clonotypes with MiXCR, one entry per CDR3 protein. The table has about 33,000 distinct CDR3 sequences, approximately 10% seen once; the top ten hold around 9.8%. The sample comprised PBMCs spiked with cells of the T cell clone KT2. The receptors stem from a human donor.

This clonotype was seen a few times. This chain links TRBV29-1 with TRBJ2-2, with a weak D call TRBD2 (6 bases). The CDR3 has 14 residues. The germline CDR1 and CDR2 sequences are SQVTM and ANQGSEA. With 6 bases removed from V and 2 bases from J, the gap between germline ends came to 13 bases. The CDR3 protein is CSVLRDSNTGELFF. The CDR3 coding sequence is TGCAGCGTCCTAAGGGACTCCAACACCGGGGAGCTGTTTTTT.

In its sample, this clonotype was seen a few times. J is TRBJ2-7 and V is TRBV2; TRBD1 matches 8 bases. This CDR3 has 14 residues. Trimming at V came to 6 bases and at J to 1 base, leaving 5 bases not matched to a gene. Germline V lookup: CDR1 SNHLY, CDR2 FYNNEI. CDR3 loop: CASSPGQVSYEQYF. The CDR3 nucleotides are TGTGCCAGCAGCCCGGGACAGGTATCCTACGAGCAGTACTTC.

In its sample, this clonotype was seen a few times. The V and J genes are TRBV7-9 and TRBJ1-1; 7 bases agree with TRBD1. V lost 2 bases and J lost 0; bases outside the gene matches: 3. Germline CDR1 reads SEHNR; CDR2 reads FQNEAQ (reference sequence). The CDR3 is 15 amino acids. DNA of the CDR3: TGTGCCAGCAGCTTAAACAGGGGATTGAACACTGAAGCTTTCTTT. Translation gives CASSLNRGLNTEAFF.

This clonotype was seen a few times. The chain uses TRBV3-1 and TRBJ2-1; TRBD2 might be the D (6 bases). V lost 0 bases and J 3 bases, leaving 18 bases between the germline ends. The CDR3 has 18 residues. The germline gives CDR1 LGHDT, CDR2 YNNKEL (reference sequence). The CDR3 sequence: CASSQDLVRDEVYNEQFF. The CDR3 DNA follows: TGTGCCAGCAGCCAAGATCTCGTGCGGGATGAAGTCTACAATGAGCAGTTCTTC.

This clonotype was seen many times. Here the CDR3 DNA reads TGCAGTGCTAGAGAGATCGAAAAAACCTACGAGCAGTACTTC. This translates into CSAREIEKTYEQYF. The chain joins TRBV20-1 to TRBJ2-7; D is uncertain. With 0 bases removed from V and 2 bases from J, the gap between germline ends came to 11 bases. CDR3 size: 14 residues. Germline V lookup: CDR1 DFQATT, CDR2 SNEGSKA (reference sequence).

This clonotype was detected only a few times. The CDR3 DNA is TGTGCCAGCTCACCAAACAGCATTGCGGAGGTTCGATTCTATGGCTACACCTTC. This codes for CASSPNSIAEVRFYGYTF. The rearrangement joins TRBV18 to TRBJ1-2; no clear D. The V gene lost 2 bases and the J gene lost 4 bases, with 23 bases spanning the gap. This CDR3 comprises 18 residues. Per the germline V gene, CDR1 is KGHSH and CDR2 is LQKENI.

In its sample, this clonotype was seen a few times. The chain links TRBV20-1 to TRBJ1-2, with 9 nucleotides matching TRBD1. V gave up 6 bases and J gave up 5 bases; unmatched junction bases: 4. Looked up from germline, CDR1 is DFQATT and CDR2 is SNEGSKA (reference sequence). This CDR3 has 12 residues. The chain's CDR3 is CSARTGAYGYTF. The CDR3 region has the DNA TGCAGTGCAAGGACAGGGGCGTATGGCTACACCTTC.

V is TRBV24-1 and J is TRBJ2-5; TRBD1 matches 9 bases. The J segment lost 2 bases and the V segment lost 4 bases, leaving 7 bases of the junction unmatched. The CDR3 has 16 residues. The germline CDR1 and CDR2 sequences are KGHDR and SFDVKD. The CDR3 sequence: CATSDDRGTIQETQYF. The CDR3 DNA is TGTGCCACCAGTGACGACAGGGGGACCATTCAAGAGACCCAGTACTTC.

The V gene is TRBV6-1, the J gene TRBJ2-1; maybe TRBD2 (7 bases). V dropped 1 base and J dropped 4 bases, with 11 bases sitting between them. Germline V CDR1 and CDR2: MNHNS, SASEGT. CDR3 length: 15 amino acids. CDR3 in DNA: TGTGCCAGCAGTGAAGGGGCGGGGGCTTACAATGAGCAGTTCTTC. Protein: CASSEGAGAYNEQFF.

This clonotype was seen more than once but under ten times. Here the CDR3 reads CSVVDGPGGGYTF. CDR3 DNA: TGCAGCGTTGTCGACGGTCCGGGGGGTGGCTACACCTTC. The J gene is TRBJ1-2, the V gene TRBV29-1, with a weak D call TRBD1 (5 bases). V lost 4 bases, J lost 7 bases, and 16 bases lay in between. In germline, CDR1 is SQVTM, CDR2 ANQGSEA. CDR3 size: 13 residues.

V and J are TRBV11-1 and TRBJ2-5, with 9 bases matching TRBD2. Germline assignment: CDR1 SGHAT and CDR2 FQDESV (reference sequence). With 2 bases clipped from V and 4 bases from J, the junction kept 11 bases outside the gene matches. The CDR3 consists of 17 residues. CDR3: CASSLSGRKFAGETQYF. The CDR3 DNA reads as TGTGCCAGCAGCTTAAGCGGGAGGAAGTTCGCCGGAGAGACCCAGTACTTC. Full variable domain (outside the CDR3, taken from reference TRBV11-1 and TRBJ2-5): EAEVAQSPRYKITEKSQAVAFWCDPISGHATLYWYRQILGQGPELLVQFQDESVVDDSQLPKDRFSAERLKGVDSTLKIQPAELGDSAMYLCASSLSGRKFAGETQYFGPGTRLLVL.

The CDR3 DNA is TGTGCCAGCAGTCCCTTGTCGGGCTATGGCTACACCTTC. Translation: CASSPLSGYGYTF. The chain uses TRBV6-5 and TRBJ1-2, with D uncertain. Trimming removed 5 bases from V and 4 bases from J, with 11 bases in between. The CDR3 covers 13 residues. Germline values: CDR1 MNHEY, CDR2 SVGAGI.

The gene calls are TRBV2 and TRBJ2-7; a possible D gene is TRBD2 (5 bases). Between the trimmed V and J ends, which lost 11 bases and 3 bases, there was a span of 44 bases. This CDR3 has 22 residues. Germline V gene lookup returns CDR1 SNHLY and CDR2 FYNNEI. The CDR3 coding sequence is TGTGCCTTTAAGCAGTCAAACTTCGGGATGAGTCCGACCACCCCAAGAAGCTACGAGCAGTACTTC. This sequence encodes CAFKQSNFGMSPTTPRSYEQYF.

This clonotype was counted between two and nine times. The chain joins TRBV27 to TRBJ1-6; D perhaps matches TRBD1 (5 bases). The CDR3 consists of 20 residues. Germline loops: CDR1 MNHEY, CDR2 SMNVEV (reference sequence). V lost 3 bases and J lost 0, with 21 bases in between. The CDR3, as DNA: TGTGCCAGCAGTTTTGGGTCGGTGGGGGGTGTGAGCTCCTATAATTCACCCCTCCACTTT. Its translation is CASSFGSVGGVSSYNSPLHF.

The CDR3 DNA follows: TGTGCCAGCAGCCGGGGAAAGAGGAACTATAATTCACCCCTCCACTTT. Protein product: CASSRGKRNYNSPLHF. V and J are TRBV6-5 and TRBJ1-6; D ambiguous. Trimming left V 6 bases short and J 3 bases short, with 15 bases between. The CDR3 loop spans 16 amino acids. Germline V CDR1 and CDR2: MNHEY, SVGAGI.

By share of the sample, this clonotype is medium-sized. The V call is TRBV20-1, the J call TRBJ2-7; TRBD2 aligns across 8 bases. Germline V gives CDR1 DFQATT, CDR2 SNEGSKA (reference sequence). After removal of 5 bases from V and 1 base from J, the junction contained 7 bases not matched to a gene. This CDR3 region has 14 residues. The CDR3 here is CSAPRGLDSYEQYF. Written as DNA, the CDR3 is TGCAGTGCTCCACGGGGACTAGATTCCTACGAGCAGTACTTC.

The rearrangement uses TRBV4-1 and TRBJ2-1; D gene unclear. This CDR3 spans 15 amino acids. Germline V gene lookup returns CDR1 MGHRA and CDR2 YSYEKL. Trimming took off 5 bases at V and 6 bases at J, with 17 bases between the two ends. CDR3 sequence (DNA): TGCGCCAGCAGCAATTACCTCGCGCTTGGCAATGAGCAGTTCTTC. It encodes CASSNYLALGNEQFF.